The 8 T cell receptor beta chains in this list originate from one sample, sequenced in a study of T cell responses to AZD1222 COVID-19 vaccine. TCRdb keeps only in-frame clones here, not all; method: immunoSEQ multiplex PCR. The sample records roughly 60,000 clones, around nine tenths being singletons. Sequences were derived from peripheral blood, sampled on day 0 of AZD1222 vaccination. All receptors come from an adult in good health.

Here the CDR3 DNA reads TGTGCCAGCAGCCCTGGACAGAGAGGAGAGACCCAGTACTTC. Amino acid sequence: CASSPGQRGETQYF. The chain is built from TRBV5-4 and TRBJ2-5, with a possible D match to TRBD1 (6 bases). Between the trimmed V and J ends, which lost 4 bases and 4 bases, there was a span of 14 bases. This CDR3 contains 14 residues. CDR1 is SGHNT, CDR2 YYREEE, per germline (reference sequence).

This chain links TRBV2 with TRBJ2-2; a possible D gene is TRBD2 (5 bases). Germline V gene data show CDR1 as SNHLY and CDR2 as FYNNEI. V gave up 5 bases and J gave up 4 bases, with 20 bases separating them. This CDR3 has 17 amino acids. The CDR3 spells CASSLRDTSRGTGELFF. CDR3 DNA sequence: TGTGCCAGCAGTTTGAGGGATACTAGTCGTGGCACCGGGGAGCTGTTTTTT.

This clone was picked up one time. J is TRBJ2-7 and V is TRBV10-2, with 13 bases lining up with TRBD2. The trim removed 10 bases at V and 7 bases at J, leaving 7 bases unmatched. Germline V CDR1 and CDR2: WSHSY, SAAADI. This CDR3 comprises 13 residues. The CDR3 nucleotides read TGCGCCACTAGACTAGCGGGGGGTCCGGAGCAGTACTTC. This codes for CATRLAGGPEQYF.

The chain's CDR3 is CASSIGGTNEKLFF. The DNA of the CDR3 is TGTGCCAGTAGTATAGGAGGGACTAATGAAAAACTGTTTTTT. V and J are TRBV19 and TRBJ1-4; D is unclear. Per germline, CDR1 LNHDA and CDR2 SQIVND (reference sequence). The CDR3 has 14 residues. V lost 1 base to trimming and J lost 2 bases, with 5 bases between them.

This clone was picked up one time. The rearrangement joins TRBV7-3 to TRBJ1-6; the match to TRBD1 covers 7 bases. Germline V lookup: CDR1 SGHTA, CDR2 FQGTGA. Trimming removed 1 base from V and 7 bases from J; junction bases left unmatched: 1. The CDR3 is 14 amino acids. In DNA form, the CDR3 reads TGTGCCAGCAGCTTAAGGGGACAGAATTCACCCCTCCACTTT. It is translated as CASSLRGQNSPLHF.

The genes are TRBV6-5 and TRBJ2-2, with D unclear. V was clipped by 6 bases and J by 0 bases, with 11 bases between them. Per the germline V gene, CDR1 is MNHEY and CDR2 is SVGAGI. This CDR3 spans 15 amino acids. The CDR3 DNA follows: TGTGCCAGCAGCCCGTCAACCCCGAACACCGGGGAGCTGTTTTTT. Its translation is CASSPSTPNTGELFF.

Only a few counts were recorded for this clone. The chain links TRBV6-1 to TRBJ2-3; 8 bases are shared with TRBD2. Trimming removed 1 base from V and 6 bases from J; junction bases left unmatched: 6. CDR3 length equals 15 residues. Looked up from germline, CDR1 is MNHNS and CDR2 is SASEGT. CDR3 DNA sequence: TGTGCCAGCAGTGAAGGGGGTAGCGGGGCGGATACGCAGTATTTT. Translation: CASSEGGSGADTQYF.

Written as DNA, the CDR3 is TGTGCCAGCAGCTTGCGGACAGGGATGAACACTGAAGCTTTCTTT. As protein: CASSLRTGMNTEAFF. The chain joins TRBV5-6 to TRBJ1-1, with 8 bases that match TRBD1. V dropped 1 base and J dropped 0; count of bases not matched to a gene: 2. Germline CDR1 and CDR2: SGHDT and YYEEEE. CDR3 length: 15 amino acids.